This T cell receptor (beta chain) was sequenced for a study of technical replicates of blood from several donors. CDR1 is SNHLY, CDR2 FYNNEI, per germline. The CDR3 contains 12 residues. V dropped 7 bases and J dropped 3 bases, with 7 bases sitting between them. The method was immunoSEQ multiplex PCR; TCRdb's version includes in-frame clones alone and lacks a portion of them. The table records tens of thousands of clones, roughly 92% of them present only once. The sequenced sample was PBMCs. The chain combines TRBV2 with TRBJ1-5; D gene uncertain. This clonotype was obtained from a human donor in good health. Some clones in this sample may be carry-over from other donors' samples. This chain's CDR3 is CASNFNNQPQHF. The CDR3 DNA is TGTGCCAGCAATTTTAACAATCAGCCCCAGCATTTT.